This entry describes one TCR beta chain. Its target is unknown. This sample is part of a study of cytomegalovirus exposure and HLA in healthy donors. Study results and limitations: When a later analysis compared HLA-associated TCR beta chains with equally common others, the HLA-associated chains turned out to be more clonally expanded and to have lower generation probabilities. The listing of roughly 160 TCR beta chains classed them as cytomegalovirus-associated.

The PCR contained 60 Vbeta and 13 Jbeta primers. Generated by immunoSEQ multiplex PCR, the TCRdb table keeps only in-frame clones and is missing some. The sample has 100,000 to 150,000 clones; about 85% are singletons. Germline CDR1 and CDR2: MNHNS and SASEGT. The CDR3 sequence is 16 residues long. V was cut by 0 bases and J by 6 bases, with 15 bases left in between. The rearrangement uses TRBV6-1 and TRBJ1-5; D is perhaps TRBD1 (5 bases). The receptor's source is a boy aged 5-17 years in good health and CMV-seronegative. Sequenced sample: PBMCs. DNA of the CDR3: TGTGCCAGCAGTGAAGCGCTTCAAGGGAGGGGTCAGCCCCAGCATTTT. The encoded protein is CASSEALQGRGQPQHF.